The next 26 T cell receptor beta chains were all read from a single sample in a study of CD8+ T cells in alopecia areata. Regarding treatment: oral pan-JAK inhibitor, 5-10 mg twice daily. Isolated RNA was reverse transcribed into cDNA used as the sequencing template. TCRdb's copy holds only in-frame clones and misses some; the assay was immunoSEQ multiplex PCR. The table has some 200,000 clones, roughly 50% seen once. The source was CD8+ T cells sorted from blood, collected at week 24, from a patient treated with tofacitinib. The receptors shown here come from a human donor with alopecia areata.

This clone has only one observation. The V call is TRBV7-8, the J call TRBJ1-5; no clear D. Germline values: CDR1 SGHVS, CDR2 FQNEAQ. With 5 bases removed from V and 2 bases from J, the gap between germline ends came to 16 bases. This CDR3 region has 16 residues. Here the CDR3 reads CASSPLVGGGNQPQHF. The CDR3 DNA reads as TGTGCCAGCAGCCCCCTAGTGGGCGGGGGCAATCAGCCCCAGCATTTT. Using reference TRBV7-8 and TRBJ1-5 for the parts outside the CDR3, the full variable domain is GAGVSQSPRYKVAKRGQDVALRCDPISGHVSLFWYQQALGQGPEFLTYFQNEAQLDKSGLPSDRFFAERPEGSVSTLKIQRTQQEDSAVYLCASSPLVGGGNQPQHFGDGTRLSIL.

This clone turned up a few times. The rearrangement joins TRBV5-1 to TRBJ2-6; D is possibly TRBD2 (5 bases). Germline loops: CDR1 SGHRS, CDR2 YFSETQ. Trimming removed 0 bases from V and 12 bases from J, with 16 bases in between. CDR3 length: 15 residues. The CDR3 DNA is TGCGCCAGCAGCTTGGACCCGACGGGGTATCGCGTCCTGACTTTC. Its protein is CASSLDPTGYRVLTF.

This clone was detected once. V is TRBV4-1 and J is TRBJ2-2; 9 nucleotides match TRBD1. Germline assignment: CDR1 MGHRA and CDR2 YSYEKL. This CDR3 is 16 amino acids long. V shed 3 bases and J 0 bases; nucleotides not matched to a gene: 2. As DNA, the CDR3 is TGCGCCAGCAGCCAGGGGACAGGGACGAACACCGGGGAGCTGTTTTTT. It codes for CASSQGTGTNTGELFF.

The chain couples TRBV27 to TRBJ2-1; 11 bases line up with TRBD2. This CDR3 has 15 residues. V lost 4 bases to trimming and J lost 3 bases; unmatched junction nucleotides: 2. In germline, CDR1 is MNHEY, CDR2 SMNVEV (reference sequence). CDR3 DNA: TGTGCCAGCAGTTACACTAGCGGGGGCTACAATGAGCAGTTCTTC. It encodes CASSYTSGGYNEQFF.

This clone was seen a handful of times. The V gene is TRBV30, the J gene TRBJ1-1; D perhaps matches TRBD1 (5 bases). The CDR3 is 12 residues long. Trimming took off 3 bases at V and 7 bases at J, with 12 bases between the two ends. Germline-derived CDR1 and CDR2 are GTSNPN and SVGIG (reference sequence). The CDR3 DNA follows: TGTGCCTGGAGGCAAGGGACCCTTGAAGCTTTCTTT. Translation: CAWRQGTLEAFF.

This chain uses TRBV29-1 with TRBJ1-2; TRBD1 is a possible D gene (6 bases). The CDR3 length is 11 residues. Germline V gene data show CDR1 as SQVTM and CDR2 as ANQGSEA. Deletions cut 5 bases from V and 5 bases from J, with 9 bases between. This chain's CDR3 is CSVYTGYGYTF. The DNA of the CDR3 is TGCAGCGTTTATACAGGGTATGGCTACACCTTC.

The chain employs TRBV2 and TRBJ1-2, with D maybe TRBD1 (5 bases). The CDR3 has 12 residues. Germline V gene sequence: CDR1 SNHLY, CDR2 FYNNEI. V was clipped by 9 bases and J by 4 bases, with 12 bases between them. CDR3 DNA: TGTGCCAGATCGACAGAGATCTATGGCTACACCTTC. The encoded protein is CARSTEIYGYTF.

The rearrangement uses TRBV9 and TRBJ2-1, with 9 bases identical to TRBD2. CDR3 size: 16 residues. The germline V gene has CDR1 SGDLS and CDR2 YYNGEE. Germline trimming cut 5 bases from V and 4 bases from J; bases unmatched to any gene: 10. Here the CDR3 DNA reads TGTGCCAGCAGACCCGCCGCGGGGGGGAATTACAATGAGCAGTTCTTC. It codes for CASRPAAGGNYNEQFF.

This clone occurred once. The genes are TRBV4-2 and TRBJ1-6; D not certain. This CDR3 spans 15 amino acids. Trimming pared 4 bases from V and 4 bases from J, leaving 11 bases between. The germline V gene encodes CDR1 LGHNA and CDR2 YNFKEQ. CDR3 bases: TGTGCCAGCAGCCGCGTACTCGGGTATAATTCACCCCTCCACTTT. Its translation: CASSRVLGYNSPLHF.

This clone was seen more than once but under ten times. This chain connects TRBV18 to TRBJ2-7; the D call may be TRBD1 or TRBD2 (5 bases each). The CDR3 is made up of 14 amino acids. Trimming took 2 bases from V and 2 from J, leaving 10 bases between them. Germline CDR1 reads KGHSH; CDR2 reads LQKENI. CDR3 amino acids: CASSPGGIAYEQYF. The CDR3 nucleotides are TGTGCCAGCTCACCAGGGGGTATAGCCTACGAGCAGTACTTC.

This clone was counted a few times. V and J are TRBV7-9 and TRBJ2-1; D unclear. Germline V gives CDR1 SEHNR, CDR2 FQNEAQ (reference sequence). V was pared by 5 bases and J by 9 bases, with 11 bases between. The CDR3 consists of 12 residues. DNA of the CDR3: TGTGCCAGCAGCCCAGCCGTGGGTGAGCAGTTCTTC. Its protein is CASSPAVGEQFF. The full variable domain, with the rest looked up from reference TRBV7-9 and TRBJ2-1, is DTGVSQNPRHKITKRGQNVTFRCDPISEHNRLYWYRQTLGQGPEFLTYFQNEAQLEKSRLLSDRFSAERPKGSFSTLEIQRTEQGDSAMYLCASSPAVGEQFFGPGTRLTVL.

The chain employs TRBV11-2 and TRBJ2-1; TRBD1 is a possible D gene (6 bases). Germline CDR1 is SGHAT and CDR2 is FQNNGV. This CDR3 region has 15 residues. V was pared by 4 bases and J by 0 bases, with 10 bases between. The CDR3 loop is CASSSLGGSYNEQFF. CDR3 DNA: TGTGCCAGCAGCTCCCTAGGGGGCTCCTACAATGAGCAGTTCTTC.

By its share, this clone is medium-sized. Other DNA sequences from this sample encode an identical CDR3 as well. V usage is TRBV2 and J usage is TRBJ1-6, with unresolved D. Germline CDR1 SNHLY, CDR2 FYNNEI. The CDR3 consists of 14 residues. V dropped 3 bases and J dropped 7 bases, with 10 bases sitting between them. This CDR3 reads CASSDAGSNSPLHF. The DNA for the CDR3 is TGTGCCAGCAGTGACGCGGGTTCGAATTCACCCCTCCACTTT.

The rearrangement uses TRBV2 and TRBJ1-5; perhaps TRBD1 as D (6 bases). CDR3 size: 13 residues. The germline CDR1 and CDR2 sequences are SNHLY and FYNNEI. The V gene lost 6 bases and the J gene lost 4 bases, with 10 bases spanning the gap. The CDR3 loop reads CASRSDRNQPQHF. The DNA of the CDR3 is TGTGCCAGCAGGTCCGACAGGAATCAGCCCCAGCATTTT. Supplemented by reference TRBV2 and TRBJ1-5, the full variable domain reads EPEVTQTPSHQVTQMGQEVILRCVPISNHLYFYWYRQILGQKVEFLVSFYNNEISEKSEIFDDQFSVERPDGSNFTLKIRSTKLEDSAMYFCASRSDRNQPQHFGDGTRLSIL.

On this clone itself: One end of the junction is discordant with germline, which a read error may explain. The chain links TRBV10-3 to TRBJ2-3; D gene ambiguous. This CDR3 spans 13 amino acids. Germline CDR1 ENHRY, CDR2 SYGVKD. The CDR3 loop reads CAINEKSTDTQYF. The CDR3 bases are TGTGCCATCAATGAGAAAAGCACAGATACGCAGTATTTT.

This sequence joins TRBV6-5 and TRBJ2-7, with a tentative D call TRBD1 (6 bases). Germline CDR1 reads MNHEY; CDR2 reads SVGAGI. With 4 bases removed from V and 5 bases from J, the gap between germline ends came to 12 bases. The CDR3 loop spans 13 amino acids. The chain's CDR3 is CASSCSRDNEQYF. CDR3 coding DNA: TGTGCCAGCAGTTGCTCCAGGGACAACGAGCAGTACTTC.

This chain connects TRBV7-2 to TRBJ2-5, with D unresolved. V lost 1 base and J lost 4, with 4 bases in between. The CDR3 spans 12 residues. Germline loops: CDR1 SGHTA, CDR2 FQGNSA. As DNA, the CDR3 is TGTGCCAGCAGCTTAGTTGGAGAGACCCAGTACTTC. The encoded protein is CASSLVGETQYF.

This clone was observed a few times. The genes are TRBV7-9 and TRBJ2-1, with D possibly being TRBD1 (5 bases). Trimming shortened V by 4 bases and J by 0 bases, and 7 bases separated the two germline ends. CDR3 length: 14 residues. The germline CDR1 and CDR2 sequences are SEHNR and FQNEAQ (reference sequence). CDR3 residues: CASSSRVSYNEQFF. In DNA, the CDR3 is TGTGCCAGCAGCTCCAGGGTCTCCTACAATGAGCAGTTCTTC.

The rearrangement uses TRBV5-1 and TRBJ1-1, with a possible D match to TRBD1 (6 bases). The germline V gene encodes CDR1 SGHRS and CDR2 YFSETQ. This CDR3 contains 13 residues. V lost 4 bases and J lost 4, with 11 bases in between. The CDR3 nucleotides are TGCGCCAGCAGCGGTAACAGGGCCACTGAAGCTTTCTTT. As protein: CASSGNRATEAFF.

The chain links TRBV5-6 to TRBJ2-2; D not certain. The CDR3 length is 12 residues. Deletions cut 3 bases from V and 5 bases from J, with 5 bases between. Germline lookup yields CDR1 SGHDT and CDR2 YYEEEE. DNA of the CDR3: TGTGCCAGCAGCTATGGAACCGGGGAGCTGTTTTTT. Protein product: CASSYGTGELFF. Filled out from reference TRBV5-6 and TRBJ2-2, the complete variable domain reads DAGVTQSPTHLIKTRGQQVTLRCSPKSGHDTVSWYQQALGQGPQFIFQYYEEEERQRGNFPDRFSGHQFPNYSSELNVNALLLGDSALYLCASSYGTGELFFGEGSRLTVL.

The gene calls are TRBV7-9 and TRBJ1-1; possible D gene TRBD1, 6 bases. The CDR3 spans 11 residues. V dropped 7 bases and J dropped 11 bases, with 14 bases sitting between them. The V gene's germline CDR1 is SEHNR and CDR2 FQNEAQ (reference sequence). CDR3 protein: CASTTGFGAFF. In DNA form, the CDR3 reads TGTGCCAGCACTACAGGGTTTGGGGCTTTCTTT.

The CDR3 coding sequence is TGTGCCAGCTCACCAACCTCCTACGGAGCCAACGTCCTGACTTTC. Translation gives CASSPTSYGANVLTF. This chain uses TRBV18 with TRBJ2-6; D call uncertain. Trimming took 2 bases from V and 7 from J, leaving 12 bases between them. The CDR3 totals 15 residues. Per germline, CDR1 KGHSH and CDR2 LQKENI.

The chain recombines TRBV15 with TRBJ2-3, with 7 positions matching TRBD2. Germline V gives CDR1 LNHNV, CDR2 YYDKDF (reference sequence). With 0 bases clipped from V and 4 bases from J, the junction kept 4 bases outside the gene matches. This CDR3 is 15 amino acids long. In DNA, the CDR3 is TGTGCCACCAGCAGAGATCTGCTAGCGGCAGATACGCAGTATTTT. It specifies CATSRDLLAADTQYF.

This sequence joins TRBV14 and TRBJ1-5, with 10 bases identical to TRBD1. Unmatched junction bases numbered 3, after V lost 2 bases and J lost 5 bases. This CDR3 contains 15 residues. CDR1 is SGHDN, CDR2 FVKESK, per germline. CDR3 nucleotides: TGTGCCAGCAGCCAAACGGGGACAGGGGATCAGCCCCAGCATTTT. Translating it yields CASSQTGTGDQPQHF.

CDR3 DNA: TGCGCCAGCAGGGAAGGGGGAACGGAGACCCAGTACTTC. As protein: CASREGGTETQYF. The chain has TRBV5-1 and TRBJ2-5; possibly TRBD1 for D (6 bases). Trimming shortened V by 5 bases and J by 5 bases, and 13 bases separated the two germline ends. Germline V gene data show CDR1 as SGHRS and CDR2 as YFSETQ. The CDR3 is made up of 13 amino acids.

The chain joins TRBV30 to TRBJ2-1; 8 positions agree with TRBD2. This CDR3 is 14 amino acids long. The trim removed 4 bases at V and 5 bases at J, leaving 7 bases unmatched. The V gene's germline CDR1 is GTSNPN and CDR2 SVGIG (reference sequence). The CDR3 is CAWTFGGANNEQFF. CDR3 DNA sequence: TGTGCCTGGACCTTCGGGGGGGCAAACAATGAGCAGTTCTTC.